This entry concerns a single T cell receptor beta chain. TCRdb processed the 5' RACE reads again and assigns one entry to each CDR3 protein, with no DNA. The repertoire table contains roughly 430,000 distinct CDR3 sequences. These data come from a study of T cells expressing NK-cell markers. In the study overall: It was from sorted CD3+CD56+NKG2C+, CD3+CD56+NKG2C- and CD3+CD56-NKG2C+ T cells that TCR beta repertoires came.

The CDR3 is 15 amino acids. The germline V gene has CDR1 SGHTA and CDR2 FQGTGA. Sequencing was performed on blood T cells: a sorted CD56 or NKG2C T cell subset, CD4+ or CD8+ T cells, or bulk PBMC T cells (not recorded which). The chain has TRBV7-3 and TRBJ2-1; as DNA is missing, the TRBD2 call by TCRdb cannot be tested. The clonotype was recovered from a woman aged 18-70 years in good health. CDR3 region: CASSLDYQPYNEQFF.